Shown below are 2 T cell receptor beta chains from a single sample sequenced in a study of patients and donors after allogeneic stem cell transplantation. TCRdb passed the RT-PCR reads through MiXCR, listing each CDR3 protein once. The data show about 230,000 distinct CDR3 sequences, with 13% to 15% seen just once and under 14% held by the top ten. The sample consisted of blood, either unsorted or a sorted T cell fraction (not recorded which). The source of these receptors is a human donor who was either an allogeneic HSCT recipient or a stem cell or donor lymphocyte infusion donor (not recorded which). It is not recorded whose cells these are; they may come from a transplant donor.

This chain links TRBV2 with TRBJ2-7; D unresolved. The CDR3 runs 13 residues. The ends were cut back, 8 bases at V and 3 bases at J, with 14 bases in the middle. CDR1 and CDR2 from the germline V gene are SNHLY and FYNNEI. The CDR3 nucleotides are TGTGCCAGCTATGACGGCTTTGGCTACGAGCAGTACTTC. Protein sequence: CASYDGFGYEQYF. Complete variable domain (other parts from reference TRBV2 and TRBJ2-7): EPEVTQTPSHQVTQMGQEVILRCVPISNHLYFYWYRQILGQKVEFLVSFYNNEISEKSEIFDDQFSVERPDGSNFTLKIRSTKLEDSAMYFCASYDGFGYEQYFGPGTRLTVT.

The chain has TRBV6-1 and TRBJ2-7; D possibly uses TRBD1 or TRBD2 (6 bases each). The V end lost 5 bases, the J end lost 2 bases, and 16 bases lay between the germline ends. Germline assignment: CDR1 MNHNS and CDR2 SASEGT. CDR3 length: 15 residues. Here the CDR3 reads CASSLGGSGTYEQYF. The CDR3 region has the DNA TGTGCCAGCAGTCTGGGGGGCAGCGGAACCTACGAGCAGTACTTC.